This TCR beta chain was sequenced during a study of early T cells in non-severe SARS-CoV-2 infection. Study-wide background: Sequencing was performed on bulk RNA from unsorted whole blood, leaving chains unpaired.

Tagging with unique molecular identifiers was applied to individual cDNA molecules. In TCRdb, the 5' RACE reads were re-called with MiXCR into one record per CDR3 protein. Here the sample spans approximately 120,000 distinct CDR3 sequences, around 14% being singletons. This clonotype occurred a few times. The antigen is not known. Study observations and caveats: Matches to VDJdb favored anti-spike CD8 responses and missed private and CD4 specificities.

The ends were cut back, 2 bases at V and 0 bases at J, with 8 bases in the middle. Germline CDR1 and CDR2: GTSNPN and SVGIG (reference sequence). This CDR3 comprises 14 residues. This TCR came from an adult who was a healthcare worker with PCR-confirmed SARS-CoV-2 infection or an uninfected control (not recorded which). Material: whole blood. This rearrangement joins TRBV30 to TRBJ1-5; tentative D call: TRBD1 (6 bases). In nucleotides, the CDR3 is TGTGCCTGGAGTCGGACAGCTAGCAATCAGCCCCAGCATTTT. The encoded protein is CAWSRTASNQPQHF.